The present entry profiles one TCR beta chain with its context. The antigen is unknown. The sample is drawn from a study of CXCR3-negative and CXCR3-positive naive CD8 T cells. The overall study: Overall TRB read output was 120 million to 150 million, and each library contained about 1.5 +/- 0.3 million reads.

The naive CD8+ gate required CD45RO-CCR7+CD27+CD95- phenotype. Overall study results and limits: Memory CD8+ cells had much lower diversity, and both naive subsets had comparably high diversity. Surface CD5 was comparable between naive subsets; TCR strength was inferred from TRB CDR3 properties.

Carrying UMI labels, the TRB cDNA libraries were prepared through 5' RACE. TCRdb reprocessed the 5' RACE reads and stores each CDR3 protein as one record, lacking DNA. This repertoire includes some 130,000 distinct CDR3 sequences. The TCR was taken from a human donor in good health. Some clones in this sample may be carry-over from other donors' samples. The specimen was naive CXCR3- CD8+ T cells from blood. Noted subset: CD45RO-CCR7+CD27+CD95- naive CD8+ T cells lacking CXCR3 (TNR3-).

The CDR3 loop is CASSLVTGDQPQHF. This chain joins TRBV7-8 and TRBJ1-5. CDR3 length equals 14 residues. Germline loops: CDR1 SGHVS, CDR2 FQNEAQ.